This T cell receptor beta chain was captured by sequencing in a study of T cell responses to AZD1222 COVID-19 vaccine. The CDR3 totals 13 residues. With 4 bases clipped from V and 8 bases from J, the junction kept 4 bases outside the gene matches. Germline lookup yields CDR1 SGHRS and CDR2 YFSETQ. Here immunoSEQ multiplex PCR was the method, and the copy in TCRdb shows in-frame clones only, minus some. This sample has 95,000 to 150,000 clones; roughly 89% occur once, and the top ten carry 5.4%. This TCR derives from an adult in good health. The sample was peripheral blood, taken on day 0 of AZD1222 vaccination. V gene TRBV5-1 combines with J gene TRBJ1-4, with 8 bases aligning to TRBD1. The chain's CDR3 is CASSTRTGEKLFF. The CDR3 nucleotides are TGCGCCAGCAGCACCCGGACAGGGGAAAAACTGTTTTTT.